This T cell receptor (beta chain) was sequenced in a study of blood T cells in healthy people across ages. Study information: For every two T cells, template switching captured about one barcoded beta molecule.

In the case of this clonotype: Its antigen is unidentified.

Primers used in a second PCR of roughly 6 to 12 cycles were a sample-barcoded 5' primer and a J-beta primer mix. TCRdb re-derived calls from the 5' RACE reads in MiXCR, one entry per CDR3 protein. The sample lists about 800,000 distinct CDR3 sequences, 58% occurring once. General study findings and limits: More naive CD4+ cells and higher diversity marked long-lived donors relative to aged donors.

The CDR3 extends over 14 amino acids. Germline-derived CDR1 and CDR2 are SGDLS and YYNGEE. Trimming stripped 1 base from V and 5 bases from J, with 12 bases between. The receptor's source is a man aged 25 to 40 in good health. The genes are TRBV9 and TRBJ1-1, with D possibly TRBD1 on 5 matching bases. Specimen: blood. As DNA, the CDR3 is TGTGCCAGCAGCGTATTGGGGGTGAGGACTGAAGCTTTCTTT. This sequence encodes CASSVLGVRTEAFF.